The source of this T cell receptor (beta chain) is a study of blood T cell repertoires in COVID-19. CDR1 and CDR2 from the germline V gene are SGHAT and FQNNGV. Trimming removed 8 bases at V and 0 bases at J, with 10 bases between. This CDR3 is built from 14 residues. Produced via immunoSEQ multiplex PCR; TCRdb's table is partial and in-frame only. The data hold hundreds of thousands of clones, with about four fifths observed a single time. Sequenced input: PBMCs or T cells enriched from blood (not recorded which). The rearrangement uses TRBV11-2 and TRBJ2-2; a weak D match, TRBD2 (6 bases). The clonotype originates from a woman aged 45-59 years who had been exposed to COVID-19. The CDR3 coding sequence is TGTGCCAGCCGGGACTTCACGAACACCGGGGAGCTGTTTTTT. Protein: CASRDFTNTGELFF.